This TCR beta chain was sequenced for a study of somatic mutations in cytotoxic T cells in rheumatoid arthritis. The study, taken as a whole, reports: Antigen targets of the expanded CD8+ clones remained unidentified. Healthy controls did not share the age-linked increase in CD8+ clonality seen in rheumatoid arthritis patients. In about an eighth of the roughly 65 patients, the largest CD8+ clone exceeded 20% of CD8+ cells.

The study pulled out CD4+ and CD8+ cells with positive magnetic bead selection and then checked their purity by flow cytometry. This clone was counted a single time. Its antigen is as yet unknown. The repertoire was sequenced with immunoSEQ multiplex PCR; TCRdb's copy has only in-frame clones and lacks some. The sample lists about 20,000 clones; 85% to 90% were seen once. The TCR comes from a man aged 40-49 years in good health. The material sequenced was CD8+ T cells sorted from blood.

This CDR3 is CASSLGKNEQFF. In nucleotides, the CDR3 is TGTGCCAGCAGCTTGGGGAAGAATGAGCAGTTCTTC. The gene calls are TRBV11-2 and TRBJ2-1; D unclear. Trimming shortened V by 3 bases and J by 7 bases, and 7 bases separated the two germline ends. Looked up from germline, CDR1 is SGHAT and CDR2 is FQNNGV. The CDR3 is 12 residues long.